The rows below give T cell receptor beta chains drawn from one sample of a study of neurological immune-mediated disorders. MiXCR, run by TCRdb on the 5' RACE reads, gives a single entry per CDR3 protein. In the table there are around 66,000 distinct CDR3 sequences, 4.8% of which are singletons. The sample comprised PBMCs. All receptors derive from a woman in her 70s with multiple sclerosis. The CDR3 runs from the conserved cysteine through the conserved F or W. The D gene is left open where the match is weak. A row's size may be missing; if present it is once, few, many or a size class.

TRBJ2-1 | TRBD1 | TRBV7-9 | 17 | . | TGTGCCAGCAGCTTAGGAGACAGGGGGCGCAATGTAGATGAGCAGTTCTTC | CASSLGDRGRNVDEQFF
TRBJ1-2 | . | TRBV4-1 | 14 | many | TGCGCCAGCAGCCAGACCGGGACCCCATCGGGCTACACCTTC | CASSQTGTPSGYTF
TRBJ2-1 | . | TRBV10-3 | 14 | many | TGTGCCATCAGTGTTGGGCAGGGGGGCATTGAGCAGTTCTTC | CAISVGQGGIEQFF
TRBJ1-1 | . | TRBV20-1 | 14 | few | TGCAGTGCTAGAGAGGGGGGACTAGGCACTGAAGCTTTCTTT | CSAREGGLGTEAFF
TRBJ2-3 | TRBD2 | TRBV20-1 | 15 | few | TGCAGTGCTAGAGCCCCTAGCGGGAGGGGAGATACGCAGTATTTT | CSARAPSGRGDTQYF
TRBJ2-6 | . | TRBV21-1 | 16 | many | TGTGCCATCCTGGGGGACCGGCCCTCTGGGGCCAACGTCCTGACTTTC | CAILGDRPSGANVLTF
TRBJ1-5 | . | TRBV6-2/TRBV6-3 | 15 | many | TGTGCCAGCAGATTAGTGGGGGGGTGGAATCAGCCCCAGCATTTT | CASRLVGGWNQPQHF
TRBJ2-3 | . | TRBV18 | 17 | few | TGTGCCAGCTCACCACCTATCCGGACGCCTAGGGGGGATACGCAGTATTTT | CASSPPIRTPRGDTQYF
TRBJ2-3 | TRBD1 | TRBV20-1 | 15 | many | TGCAGTGCTCGAAAGGGGGCTAGCAGTACAGATACGCAGTATTTT | CSARKGASSTDTQYF
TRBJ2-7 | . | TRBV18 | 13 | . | TGTGCCAGCTTATCCGGACCGATTTACGAGCAGTACTTC | CASLSGPIYEQYF
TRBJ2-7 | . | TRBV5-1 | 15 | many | TGCGCCAGCAGCTTGGGTGGCGGCCCCTCCTACGAGCAGTACTTC | CASSLGGGPSYEQYF
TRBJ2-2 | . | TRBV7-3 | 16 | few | TGTGCCAGCAGCTACCGAGGGGGAGCGGACACCGGGGAGCTGTTTTTT | CASSYRGGADTGELFF
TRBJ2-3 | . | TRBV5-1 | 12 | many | TGCGCCAGCAGCTCGGCGGGAGATACGCAGTATTTT | CASSSAGDTQYF
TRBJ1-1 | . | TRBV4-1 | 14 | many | TGCGCCAGCAGCCAAAGACCTGGAGACACTGAAGCTTTCTTT | CASSQRPGDTEAFF
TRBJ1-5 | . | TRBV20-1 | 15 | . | TGCAGTGCCTCGGACAAAGGAGGGAGCAATCAGCCCCAGCATTTT | CSASDKGGSNQPQHF
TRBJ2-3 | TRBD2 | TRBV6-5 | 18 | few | TGTGCCAGCAGTTTCTTTATCCCGGGACTAGCGGGAGCAGATACGCAGTATTTT | CASSFFIPGLAGADTQYF
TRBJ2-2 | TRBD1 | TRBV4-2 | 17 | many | TGTGCCAGCAGCCAAGAGCCGACAGGGGCCAACACCGGGGAGCTGTTTTTT | CASSQEPTGANTGELFF
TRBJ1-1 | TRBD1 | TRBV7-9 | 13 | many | TGTGCCAGCGGGGCCCGGTGGGACAGCGAAGCTTTCTTT | CASGARWDSEAFF